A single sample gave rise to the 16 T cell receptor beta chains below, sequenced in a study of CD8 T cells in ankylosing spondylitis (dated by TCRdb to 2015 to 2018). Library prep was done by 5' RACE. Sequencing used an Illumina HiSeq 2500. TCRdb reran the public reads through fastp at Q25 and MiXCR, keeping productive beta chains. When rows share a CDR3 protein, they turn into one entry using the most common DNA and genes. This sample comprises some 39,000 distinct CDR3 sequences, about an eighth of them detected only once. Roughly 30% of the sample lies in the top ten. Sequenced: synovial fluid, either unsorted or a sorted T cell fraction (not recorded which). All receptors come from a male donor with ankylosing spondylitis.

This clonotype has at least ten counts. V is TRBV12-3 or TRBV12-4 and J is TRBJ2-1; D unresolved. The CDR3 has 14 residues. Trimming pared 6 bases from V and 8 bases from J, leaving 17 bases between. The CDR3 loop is CASSLPPGDHEQFF. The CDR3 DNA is TGTGCCAGCAGCCTTCCCCCGGGCGACCATGAGCAGTTCTTC.

The CDR3 loop is CASSYSGRLADPSYEQYF. The CDR3, as DNA: TGTGCCAGCAGTTACTCAGGGCGACTAGCGGATCCCTCCTACGAGCAGTACTTC. V gene TRBV6-2 or TRBV6-3 combines with J gene TRBJ2-7, with TRBD2 identical over 9 bases. Unmatched junction bases numbered 9, after V lost 0 bases and J lost 0 bases. In germline, CDR1 is MNHEY, CDR2 SVGEGT. This CDR3 contains 18 residues.

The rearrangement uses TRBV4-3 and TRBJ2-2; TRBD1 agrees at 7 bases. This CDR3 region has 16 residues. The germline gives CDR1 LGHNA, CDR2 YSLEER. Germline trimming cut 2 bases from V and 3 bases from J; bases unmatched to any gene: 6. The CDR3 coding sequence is TGCGCCAGCAGCCAACATCGACAGGGCCACACCGGGGAGCTGTTTTTT. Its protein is CASSQHRQGHTGELFF.

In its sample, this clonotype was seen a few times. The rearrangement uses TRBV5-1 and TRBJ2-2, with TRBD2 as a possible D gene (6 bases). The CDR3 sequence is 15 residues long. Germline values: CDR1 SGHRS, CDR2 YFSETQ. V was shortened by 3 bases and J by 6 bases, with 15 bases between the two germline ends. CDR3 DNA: TGCGCCAGCAGCTGGTCAGGGAGGTGGGCCGGGGAGCTGTTTTTT. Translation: CASSWSGRWAGELFF.

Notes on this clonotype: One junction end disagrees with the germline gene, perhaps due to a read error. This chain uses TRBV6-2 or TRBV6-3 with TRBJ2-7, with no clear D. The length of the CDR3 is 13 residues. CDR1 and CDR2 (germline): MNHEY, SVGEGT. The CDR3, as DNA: TGTGACAGCAGCCTCCTCGGGTATTACGAGCAGTACTTC. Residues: CDSSLLGYYEQYF.

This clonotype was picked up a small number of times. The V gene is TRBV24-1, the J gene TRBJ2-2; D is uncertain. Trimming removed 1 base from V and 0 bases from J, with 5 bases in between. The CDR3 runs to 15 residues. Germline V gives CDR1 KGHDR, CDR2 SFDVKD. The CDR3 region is CATSDFGSNTGELFF. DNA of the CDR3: TGTGCCACCAGTGATTTCGGCTCGAACACCGGGGAGCTGTTTTTT.

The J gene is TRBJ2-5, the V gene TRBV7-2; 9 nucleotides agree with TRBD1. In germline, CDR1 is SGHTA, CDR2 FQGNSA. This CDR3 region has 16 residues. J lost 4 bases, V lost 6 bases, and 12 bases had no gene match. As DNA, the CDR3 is TGTGCCAGCAGTAAATACAGGGGGCTCGAAGCAGAGACCCAGTACTTC. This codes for CASSKYRGLEAETQYF.

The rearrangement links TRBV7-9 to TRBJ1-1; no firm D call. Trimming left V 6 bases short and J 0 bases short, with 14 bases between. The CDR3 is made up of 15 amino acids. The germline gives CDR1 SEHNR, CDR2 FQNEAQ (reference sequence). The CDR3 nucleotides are TGTGCCAGCAGAGACCCGGGAGTTATGAACACTGAAGCTTTCTTT. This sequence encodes CASRDPGVMNTEAFF.

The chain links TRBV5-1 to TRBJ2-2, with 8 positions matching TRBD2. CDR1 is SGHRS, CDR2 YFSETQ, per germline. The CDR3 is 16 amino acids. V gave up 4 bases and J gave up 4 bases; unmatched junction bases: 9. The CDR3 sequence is CASSPAGLDLTGELFF. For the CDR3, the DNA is TGCGCCAGCAGCCCTGCGGGACTAGATCTCACCGGGGAGCTGTTTTTT. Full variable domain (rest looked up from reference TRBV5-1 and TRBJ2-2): KAGVTQTPRYLIKTRGQQVTLSCSPISGHRSVSWYQQTPGQGLQFLFEYFSETQRNKGNFPGRFSGRQFSNSRSEMNVSTLELGDSALYLCASSPAGLDLTGELFFGEGSRLTVL.

The CDR3 DNA follows: TGTGCCAGCAGTGAGGACGCCTCCAAAAACATTCAGTACTTC. This encodes CASSEDASKNIQYF. The V gene is TRBV9, the J gene TRBJ2-4; D not resolved. Germline V CDR1 and CDR2: SGDLS, YYNGEE. Trimming cost V 5 bases and J 2 bases, with 11 bases left between them. This CDR3 has 14 residues.

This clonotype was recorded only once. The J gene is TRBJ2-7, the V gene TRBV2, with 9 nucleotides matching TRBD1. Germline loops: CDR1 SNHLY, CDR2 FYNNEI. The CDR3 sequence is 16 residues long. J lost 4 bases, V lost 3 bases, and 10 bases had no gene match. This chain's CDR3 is CASSDAETGGEYEQYF. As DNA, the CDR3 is TGTGCCAGCAGTGATGCGGAAACAGGGGGCGAGTACGAGCAGTACTTC.

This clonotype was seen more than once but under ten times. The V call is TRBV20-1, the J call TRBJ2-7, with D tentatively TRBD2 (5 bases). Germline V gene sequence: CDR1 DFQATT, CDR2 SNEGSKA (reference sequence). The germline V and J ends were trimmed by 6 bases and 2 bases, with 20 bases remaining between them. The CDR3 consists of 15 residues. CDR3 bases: TGCAGTGCCCTCGCCCCTAGCTCCCTTCCCTACGAGCAGTACTTC. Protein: CSALAPSSLPYEQYF.

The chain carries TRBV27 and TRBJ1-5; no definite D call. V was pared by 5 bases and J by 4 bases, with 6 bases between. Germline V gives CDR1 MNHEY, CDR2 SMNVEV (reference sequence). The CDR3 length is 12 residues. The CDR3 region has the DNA TGTGCCAGCAGTACCGGAAATCAGCCCCAGCATTTT. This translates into CASSTGNQPQHF.

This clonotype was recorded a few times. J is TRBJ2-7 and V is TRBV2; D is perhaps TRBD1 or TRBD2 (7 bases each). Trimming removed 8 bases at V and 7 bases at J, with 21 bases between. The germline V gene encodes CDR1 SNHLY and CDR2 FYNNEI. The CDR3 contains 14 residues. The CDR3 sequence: CASALGQRGVEQYF. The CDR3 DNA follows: TGTGCCAGCGCTTTGGGACAGCGGGGTGTGGAGCAGTACTTC.

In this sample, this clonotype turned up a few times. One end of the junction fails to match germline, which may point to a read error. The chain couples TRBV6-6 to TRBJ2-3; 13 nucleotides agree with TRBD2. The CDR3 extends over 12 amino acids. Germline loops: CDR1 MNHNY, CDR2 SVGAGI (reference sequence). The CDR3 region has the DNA TGTGCCAGCAGTTTCGGACTAGCGGGAGAAAATTTT. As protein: CASSFGLAGENF.

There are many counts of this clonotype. CDR3 protein: CASSQAPRGPYEQYF. CDR3 nucleotide sequence: TGCGCCAGCAGCCAAGCGCCTAGAGGTCCCTACGAGCAGTACTTC. The rearrangement joins TRBV4-3 to TRBJ2-7, with D uncertain. The germline V gene has CDR1 LGHNA and CDR2 YSLEER. The CDR3 extends over 15 amino acids. Trimming took 1 base from V and 2 from J, leaving 12 bases between them.